The table lists the clone carrying this TCR beta chain with a few counts. The antigen remains unidentified. Primers used in a second PCR of about 7 to 12 cycles were a sample-barcoded 5' primer and a J-beta primer mix. Every sample returned 2.5 million or more CDR3-containing paired-end reads. TCRdb reprocessed the 5' RACE reads with MiXCR, giving one entry per CDR3 protein. The sample consists of 650,000 to 800,000 distinct CDR3 sequences, approximately 44% of them appearing once. V was pared by 2 bases and J by 2 bases, with 5 bases of the junction left unmatched. The germline V gene encodes CDR1 SGHTA and CDR2 FQGNSA. CDR3 length: 15 amino acids. The sample belongs to a study of blood T cells in healthy people across ages. Across the whole study: Roughly one uniquely barcoded beta molecule per two T cells was captured. The study's findings and limits: Unsorted PBMCs prevented conclusive naive versus antigen-experienced comparison.

A minimum of 7 million PBMCs was isolated per sample. V usage is TRBV7-2 and J usage is TRBJ2-7, with 8 bases matching TRBD2. The sample taken for sequencing was blood. The TCR comes from a man aged 55 to 70 in good health. The CDR3 coding sequence is TGTGCCAGCAGCTTATCGGTTAGCGGGGCCTACGAGCAGTACTTC. It codes for CASSLSVSGAYEQYF.